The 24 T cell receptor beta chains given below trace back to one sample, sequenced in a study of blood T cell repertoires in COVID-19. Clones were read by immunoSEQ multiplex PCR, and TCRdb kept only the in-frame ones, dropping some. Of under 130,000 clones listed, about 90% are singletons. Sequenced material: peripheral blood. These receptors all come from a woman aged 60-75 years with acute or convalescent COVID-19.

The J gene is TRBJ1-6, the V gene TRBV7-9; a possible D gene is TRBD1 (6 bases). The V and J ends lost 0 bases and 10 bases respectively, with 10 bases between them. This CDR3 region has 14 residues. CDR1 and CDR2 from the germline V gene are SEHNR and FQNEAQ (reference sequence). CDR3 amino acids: CASSLAQGRSPLHF. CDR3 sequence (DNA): TGTGCCAGCAGCTTAGCACAGGGAAGGTCACCCCTCCACTTT.

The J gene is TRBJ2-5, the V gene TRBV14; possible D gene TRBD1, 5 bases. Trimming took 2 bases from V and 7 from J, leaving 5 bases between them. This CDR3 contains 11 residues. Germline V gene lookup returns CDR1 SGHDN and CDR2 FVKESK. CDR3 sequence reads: CASSQQGTQYF. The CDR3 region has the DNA TGTGCCAGCAGCCAACAGGGGACCCAGTACTTC. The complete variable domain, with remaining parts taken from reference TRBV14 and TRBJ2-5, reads EAGVTQFPSHSVIEKGQTVTLRCDPISGHDNLYWYRRVMGKEIKFLLHFVKESKQDESGMPNNRFLAERTGGTYSTLKVQPAELEDSGVYFCASSQQGTQYFGPGTRLLVL.

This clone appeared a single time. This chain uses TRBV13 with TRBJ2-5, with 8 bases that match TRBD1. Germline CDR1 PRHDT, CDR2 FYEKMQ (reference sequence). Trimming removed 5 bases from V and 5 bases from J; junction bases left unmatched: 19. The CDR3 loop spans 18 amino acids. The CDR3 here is CASSPREGQGPIQETQYF. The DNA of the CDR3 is TGTGCCAGCAGCCCCAGAGAAGGACAGGGCCCTATTCAGGAGACCCAGTACTTC.

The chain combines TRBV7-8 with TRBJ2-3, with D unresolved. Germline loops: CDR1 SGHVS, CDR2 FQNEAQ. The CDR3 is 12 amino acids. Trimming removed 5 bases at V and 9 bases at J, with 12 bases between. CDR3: CASSESPSTQYF. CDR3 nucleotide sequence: TGTGCCAGCAGCGAGTCCCCAAGCACGCAGTATTTT.

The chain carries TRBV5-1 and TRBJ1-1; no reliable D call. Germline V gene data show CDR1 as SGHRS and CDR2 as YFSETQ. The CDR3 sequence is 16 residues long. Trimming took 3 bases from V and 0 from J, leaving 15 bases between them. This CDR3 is CASSWDLGGVNTEAFF. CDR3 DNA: TGCGCCAGCAGCTGGGATTTAGGAGGTGTGAACACTGAAGCTTTCTTT.

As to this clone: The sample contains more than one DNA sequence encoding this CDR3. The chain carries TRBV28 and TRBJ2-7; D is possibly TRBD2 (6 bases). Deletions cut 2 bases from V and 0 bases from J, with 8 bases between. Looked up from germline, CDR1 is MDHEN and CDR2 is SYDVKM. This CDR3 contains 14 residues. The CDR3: CASSLGGSSYEQYV. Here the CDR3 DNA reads TGTGCCAGCAGTTTAGGAGGGTCCTCCTACGAGCAGTACGTC.

The CDR3 spells CATSSGVSSYNEQFF. For the CDR3, the DNA is TGTGCCACCAGCAGCGGGGTGAGCTCCTACAATGAGCAGTTCTTC. The chain combines TRBV15 with TRBJ2-1; D possibly corresponds to TRBD2 (5 bases). This CDR3 comprises 15 residues. Germline values: CDR1 LNHNV, CDR2 YYDKDF (reference sequence). Deletions cut 3 bases from V and 0 bases from J, with 9 bases between.

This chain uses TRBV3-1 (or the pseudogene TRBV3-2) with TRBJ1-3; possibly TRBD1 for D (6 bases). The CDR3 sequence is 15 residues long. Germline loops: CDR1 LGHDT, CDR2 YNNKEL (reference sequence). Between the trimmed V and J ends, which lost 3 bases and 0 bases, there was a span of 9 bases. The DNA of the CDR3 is TGTGCCAGCAGCCACCGACAGGACTCTGGAAACACCATATATTTT. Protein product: CASSHRQDSGNTIYF.

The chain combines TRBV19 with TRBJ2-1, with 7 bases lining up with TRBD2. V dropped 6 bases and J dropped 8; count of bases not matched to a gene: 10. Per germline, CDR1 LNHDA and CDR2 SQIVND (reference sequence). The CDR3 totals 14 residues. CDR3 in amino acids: CASRIGATSDEQFF. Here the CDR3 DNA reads TGTGCCAGTAGAATTGGGGCTACTAGCGATGAGCAGTTCTTC.

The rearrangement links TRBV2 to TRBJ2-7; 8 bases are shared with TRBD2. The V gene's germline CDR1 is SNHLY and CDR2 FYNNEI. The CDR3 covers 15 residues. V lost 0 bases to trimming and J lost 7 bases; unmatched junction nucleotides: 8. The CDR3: CASSEALGVAGEQYF. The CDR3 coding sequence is TGTGCCAGCAGTGAAGCGCTCGGAGTAGCGGGAGAGCAGTACTTC.

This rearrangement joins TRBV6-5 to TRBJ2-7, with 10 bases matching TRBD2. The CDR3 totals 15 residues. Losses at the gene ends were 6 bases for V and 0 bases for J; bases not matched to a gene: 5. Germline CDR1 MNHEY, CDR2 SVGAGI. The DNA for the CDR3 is TGTGCCAGCAGCCCCGGACTAGCGGACTCCTACGAGCAGTACGTC. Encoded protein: CASSPGLADSYEQYV.

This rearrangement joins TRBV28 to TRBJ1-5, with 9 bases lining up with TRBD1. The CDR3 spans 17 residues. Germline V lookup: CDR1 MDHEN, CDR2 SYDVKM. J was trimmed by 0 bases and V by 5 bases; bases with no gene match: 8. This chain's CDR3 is CASSPIGTGYSNQPQHF. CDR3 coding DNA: TGTGCCAGCAGTCCTATCGGGACAGGGTATAGCAATCAGCCCCAGCATTTT.

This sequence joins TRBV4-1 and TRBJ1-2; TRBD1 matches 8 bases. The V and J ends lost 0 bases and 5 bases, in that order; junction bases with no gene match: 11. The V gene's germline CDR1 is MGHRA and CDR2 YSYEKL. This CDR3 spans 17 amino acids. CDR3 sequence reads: CASSQEVGTGSRYGYTF. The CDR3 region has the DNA TGCGCCAGCAGCCAAGAGGTAGGGACAGGCTCAAGGTATGGCTACACCTTC.

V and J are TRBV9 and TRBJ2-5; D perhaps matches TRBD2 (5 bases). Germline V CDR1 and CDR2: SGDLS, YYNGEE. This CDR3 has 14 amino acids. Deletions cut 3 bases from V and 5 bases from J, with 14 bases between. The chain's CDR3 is CASSADPGWETQYF. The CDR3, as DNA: TGTGCCAGCAGCGCCGACCCGGGGTGGGAGACCCAGTACTTC.

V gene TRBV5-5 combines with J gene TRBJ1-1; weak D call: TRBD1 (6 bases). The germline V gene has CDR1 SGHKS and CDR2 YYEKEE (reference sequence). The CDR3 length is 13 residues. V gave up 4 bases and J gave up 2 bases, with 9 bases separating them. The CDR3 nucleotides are TGTGCCAGCAGCCGGACAGATAACACTGAAGCTTTCTTT. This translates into CASSRTDNTEAFF.

CDR3 residues: CASSLGTGTGELFF. For the CDR3, the DNA is TGTGCCAGCAGCTTAGGGACAGGTACCGGGGAGCTGTTTTTT. The rearrangement links TRBV11-3 to TRBJ2-2; 7 nucleotides match TRBD1. The CDR3 consists of 14 residues. The junction had 1 base not matched to a gene; V was cut back by 1 base and J by 5 bases. Germline CDR1 reads SGHNT; CDR2 reads YENEEA. Filled out from reference TRBV11-3 and TRBJ2-2, the complete variable domain reads EAGVVQSPRYKIIEKKQPVAFWCNPISGHNTLYWYLQNLGQGPELLIRYENEEAVDDSQLPKDRFSAERLKGVDSTLKIQPAELGDSAVYLCASSLGTGTGELFFGEGSRLTVL.

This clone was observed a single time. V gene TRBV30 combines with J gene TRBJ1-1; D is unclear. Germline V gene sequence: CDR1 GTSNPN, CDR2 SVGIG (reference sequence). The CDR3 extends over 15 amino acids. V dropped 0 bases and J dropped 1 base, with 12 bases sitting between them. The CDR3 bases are TGTGCCTGGAGTGTAGGCGGGCCGCCGAACACTGAAGCTTTCTTT. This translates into CAWSVGGPPNTEAFF.

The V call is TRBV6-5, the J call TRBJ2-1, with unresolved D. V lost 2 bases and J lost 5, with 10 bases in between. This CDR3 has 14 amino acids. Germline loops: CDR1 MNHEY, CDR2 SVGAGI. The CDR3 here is CASSYGVADNEQFF. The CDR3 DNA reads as TGTGCCAGCAGTTACGGAGTAGCAGACAATGAGCAGTTCTTC.

CDR3 amino acids: CASSFPGGLAFF. The CDR3 DNA reads as TGTGCCAGCAGTTTCCCAGGGGGCCTAGCTTTCTTT. This chain uses TRBV28 with TRBJ1-1; 8 nucleotides line up with TRBD1. This CDR3 is built from 12 residues. V shed 3 bases, J shed 10 bases, and the junction held 4 bases outside the gene matches. CDR1 MDHEN and CDR2 SYDVKM come from the germline V gene. Based on the CDR3 plus reference TRBV28 and TRBJ1-1, the full variable domain is DVKVTQSSRYLVKRTGEKVFLECVQDMDHENMFWYRQDPGLGLRLIYFSYDVKMKEKGDIPEGYSVSREKKERFSLILESASTNQTSMYLCASSFPGGLAFFGQGTRLTVV.

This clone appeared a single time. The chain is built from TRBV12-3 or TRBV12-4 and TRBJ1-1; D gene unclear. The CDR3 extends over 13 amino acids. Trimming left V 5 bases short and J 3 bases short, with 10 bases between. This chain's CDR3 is CASSVTRDTEAFF. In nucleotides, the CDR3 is TGTGCCAGCAGTGTTACGCGGGACACTGAAGCTTTCTTT.

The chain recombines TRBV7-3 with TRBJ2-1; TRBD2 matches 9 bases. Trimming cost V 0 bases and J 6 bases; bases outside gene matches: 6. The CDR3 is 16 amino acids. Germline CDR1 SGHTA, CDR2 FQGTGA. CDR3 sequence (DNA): TGTGCCAGCAGCTTAACGGCTAGCGGGAACTTCAATGAGCAGTTCTTC. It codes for CASSLTASGNFNEQFF.

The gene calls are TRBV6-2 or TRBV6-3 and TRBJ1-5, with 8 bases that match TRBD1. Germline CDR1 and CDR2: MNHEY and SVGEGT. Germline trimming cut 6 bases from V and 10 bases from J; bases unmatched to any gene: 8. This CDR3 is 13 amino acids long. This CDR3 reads CASSGRQGRPQHF. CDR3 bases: TGTGCCAGCAGCGGGCGACAGGGGCGTCCCCAGCATTTT.

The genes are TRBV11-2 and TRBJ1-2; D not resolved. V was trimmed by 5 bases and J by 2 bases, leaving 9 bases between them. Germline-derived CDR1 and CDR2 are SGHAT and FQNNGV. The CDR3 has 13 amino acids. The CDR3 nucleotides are TGTGCCAGCAGCCCCGGGGTGAACTATGGCTACACCTTC. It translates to CASSPGVNYGYTF.

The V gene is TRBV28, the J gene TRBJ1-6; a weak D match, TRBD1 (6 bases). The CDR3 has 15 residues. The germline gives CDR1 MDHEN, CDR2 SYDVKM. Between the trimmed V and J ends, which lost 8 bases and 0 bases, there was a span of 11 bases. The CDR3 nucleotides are TGTGCCAGCGGGACATCGAGCTCCTATAATTCACCCCTCCACTTT. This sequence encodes CASGTSSSYNSPLHF.